Listed here are 11 T cell receptor beta chains from one sample, sequenced in a study of blood T cell repertoires in COVID-19. Method: immunoSEQ multiplex PCR; TCRdb's copy keeps in-frame clones and lacks some. The sample lists a few hundred thousand clones, around 88% occurring once. What was sequenced was peripheral blood. The receptor set was obtained from a man at least 80 years old with acute or convalescent COVID-19.

CDR3 DNA: TGTGCCAGTAGGTCCCTCACGCGGGCAAGCATGAACACTGAAGCTTTCTTT. Amino acids: CASRSLTRASMNTEAFF. The J gene is TRBJ1-1, the V gene TRBV19; no reliable D call. V lost 6 bases and J 0 bases, leaving 20 bases between the germline ends. Germline-derived CDR1 and CDR2 are LNHDA and SQIVND (reference sequence). CDR3 length equals 17 residues.

The chain links TRBV7-3 to TRBJ1-2; the D gene is possibly TRBD1 (5 bases). The CDR3 has 14 amino acids. Trimming left V 0 bases short and J 2 bases short, with 7 bases between. Germline V gene data show CDR1 as SGHTA and CDR2 as FQGTGA. CDR3 bases: TGTGCCAGCAGCTTAACGCCAGGGAACTATGGCTACACCTTC. It translates to CASSLTPGNYGYTF.

The chain links TRBV3-1 (or the pseudogene TRBV3-2) to TRBJ2-7, with D unclear. The V gene's germline CDR1 is LGHDT and CDR2 YNNKEL (reference sequence). V gave up 1 base and J gave up 3 bases, with 4 bases separating them. This CDR3 is 12 amino acids long. The CDR3 here is CASSQVFYEQYF. The CDR3, as DNA: TGTGCCAGCAGCCAAGTCTTCTACGAGCAGTACTTC.

The rearrangement joins TRBV5-1 to TRBJ2-2; a weak D match, TRBD1 (6 bases). V lost 7 bases and J 0 bases, leaving 16 bases between the germline ends. The CDR3 covers 16 residues. Germline values: CDR1 SGHRS, CDR2 YFSETQ. The CDR3 nucleotides read TGCGCCAGCCGATTACCGGGACAATCGAACACCGGGGAGCTGTTTTTT. Amino acids: CASRLPGQSNTGELFF.

The chain combines TRBV7-2 with TRBJ1-4; a possible D gene is TRBD1 (5 bases). This CDR3 region has 14 residues. In germline, CDR1 is SGHTA, CDR2 FQGNSA. V lost 3 bases and J 4 bases, leaving 9 bases between the germline ends. The CDR3 spells CASSFGGNNEKLFF. CDR3 nucleotide sequence: TGTGCCAGCAGCTTCGGGGGGAATAATGAAAAACTGTTTTTT.

The V and J genes are TRBV28 and TRBJ1-2, with D unclear. CDR3 length equals 12 residues. CDR1 is MDHEN, CDR2 SYDVKM, per germline. The V end lost 4 bases, the J end lost 8 bases, and 11 bases lay between the germline ends. The CDR3 DNA is TGTGCCAGCAGTTCGAGCGGCTGGGGCTACACCTTC. It specifies CASSSSGWGYTF.

V usage is TRBV6-6 and J usage is TRBJ1-3, with D uncertain. Germline V gene data show CDR1 as MNHNY and CDR2 as SVGAGI (reference sequence). The CDR3 is made up of 12 amino acids. V lost 10 bases and J lost 2, with 9 bases in between. CDR3 DNA sequence: TGTGCCACGAGGGAACCTGGAAACACCATATATTTT. Amino acids: CATREPGNTIYF.

The chain carries TRBV13 and TRBJ2-1, with 7 bases identical to TRBD1. The V segment lost 1 base and the J segment 5 bases; nucleotides outside the gene matches: 11. This CDR3 comprises 17 residues. Germline values: CDR1 PRHDT, CDR2 FYEKMQ (reference sequence). The CDR3 bases are TGTGCCAGCAGCTTAGCAAAACAGGGGCCGTGGAACAATGAGCAGTTCTTC. This gives the protein CASSLAKQGPWNNEQFF.

This chain joins TRBV9 and TRBJ2-5, with 9 bases lining up with TRBD2. Losses at the gene ends were 0 bases for V and 5 bases for J; bases not matched to a gene: 8. This CDR3 region has 16 residues. The V gene's germline CDR1 is SGDLS and CDR2 YYNGEE. CDR3 in DNA: TGTGCCAGCAGCGTAGTTGCGGGAGGGCCCTCCGAGACCCAGTACTTC. This gives the protein CASSVVAGGPSETQYF.

This chain uses TRBV19 with TRBJ2-7, with 10 bases fitting TRBD1. The trim removed 4 bases at V and 1 base at J, leaving 1 base unmatched. Germline CDR1 reads LNHDA; CDR2 reads SQIVND (reference sequence). The CDR3 runs to 14 residues. The CDR3 here is CASSRQGASYEQYF. CDR3 DNA: TGTGCCAGTAGTAGACAGGGGGCTTCCTACGAGCAGTACTTC.

As regards this clone: Other nucleotide sequences in the sample specify the same CDR3. Here the CDR3 reads CASSIGAGGYQPQHF. In nucleotides, the CDR3 is TGTGCCAGTAGTATAGGCGCAGGGGGATATCAGCCCCAGCATTTT. This rearrangement joins TRBV19 to TRBJ1-5; TRBD1 agrees at 7 bases. The CDR3 covers 15 residues. CDR1 and CDR2 (germline): LNHDA, SQIVND (reference sequence). Trimming took 1 base from V and 5 from J; bases not matched to a gene: 5.